These T cell receptor beta chains were read from a single sample in a study of radiation and T cells in renal cell carcinoma. Using immunoSEQ multiplex PCR, the repertoire was profiled, and TCRdb retains in-frame clones only, with some absent. The sample consists of 75,000 to 95,000 clones, 70% to 90% of them appearing once. Sample: blood, taken from a patient whose treatment included radiotherapy and nephrectomy. Receptors originate from a man aged 50 or older with renal cell carcinoma. Each CDR3 is given with its conserved first and last residue. Each record gives: clone size, J gene, V gene, D gene, CDR3 protein, CDR3 DNA. The D gene is left open where the match is weak. The size field is filled for only some rows; it gives once, few, many or a size class.

abundance: .; j_gene: TRBJ1-5; v_gene: TRBV19; d_gene: .; CDR3aa: CASSIGGVSNQPQHF; CDR3nt: TGTGCCAGTAGTATCGGTGGGGTCAGCAATCAGCCCCAGCATTTT
abundance: .; j_gene: TRBJ2-5; v_gene: TRBV11-2; d_gene: .; CDR3aa: CASSLGSLRGTQYF; CDR3nt: TGTGCCAGCAGCTTAGGGAGCCTCCGAGGGACCCAGTACTTC
abundance: .; j_gene: TRBJ2-7; v_gene: TRBV14; d_gene: .; CDR3aa: CASSLKGSRSYEQYF; CDR3nt: TGTGCCAGCAGCCTTAAGGGGAGCCGATCCTACGAGCAGTACTTC
abundance: .; j_gene: TRBJ2-2; v_gene: TRBV5-1; d_gene: .; CDR3aa: CASSSGRHTGELFF; CDR3nt: TGCGCCAGCAGCTCCGGACGGCACACCGGGGAGCTGTTTTTT
abundance: few; j_gene: TRBJ2-7; v_gene: TRBV19; d_gene: TRBD1; CDR3aa: CASSPGQGLSYEQYF; CDR3nt: TGTGCCAGTAGTCCCGGACAGGGGCTCTCCTACGAGCAGTACTTC
abundance: .; j_gene: TRBJ1-1; v_gene: TRBV19; d_gene: .; CDR3aa: CASSENTEAFF; CDR3nt: TGTGCCAGTAGCGAGAACACTGAAGCTTTCTTT
abundance: .; j_gene: TRBJ2-7; v_gene: TRBV14; d_gene: .; CDR3aa: CASSQGLYEQYF; CDR3nt: TGTGCCAGCAGCCAAGGTTTATACGAGCAGTACTTC
abundance: .; j_gene: TRBJ2-3; v_gene: TRBV4-2; d_gene: TRBD2; CDR3aa: CASKFSGGAGTDTQYF; CDR3nt: TGTGCCAGCAAGTTTAGCGGGGGGGCCGGGACAGATACGCAGTATTTT
abundance: .; j_gene: TRBJ2-3; v_gene: TRBV28; d_gene: .; CDR3aa: CASSLAGDSTDTQYF; CDR3nt: TGTGCCAGCAGTTTAGCTGGGGATAGCACAGATACGCAGTATTTT
abundance: once; j_gene: TRBJ2-7; v_gene: TRBV6-6; d_gene: .; CDR3aa: CASRPSGRSEQYF; CDR3nt: TGTGCCAGCAGGCCCTCGGGACGTTCCGAGCAGTACTTC
abundance: .; j_gene: TRBJ2-1; v_gene: TRBV10-1; d_gene: TRBD2; CDR3aa: CANDGTSGKSREQFF; CDR3nt: TGCGCCAACGATGGGACTAGCGGTAAGTCAAGGGAGCAGTTCTTC
abundance: .; j_gene: TRBJ2-7; v_gene: TRBV28; d_gene: .; CDR3aa: CASSLQPDRPYEQYF; CDR3nt: TGTGCCAGCAGTTTACAGCCCGACAGACCCTACGAGCAGTACTTC
abundance: .; j_gene: TRBJ2-7; v_gene: TRBV19; d_gene: .; CDR3aa: CASSITASYEQYF; CDR3nt: TGTGCCAGTAGTATTACAGCCTCCTACGAGCAGTACTTC
abundance: .; j_gene: TRBJ1-5; v_gene: TRBV28; d_gene: .; CDR3aa: CASSLRRLGSNSNQPQHF; CDR3nt: TGTGCCAGCAGTTTACGACGACTTGGTAGTAATAGCAATCAGCCCCAGCATTTT
abundance: .; j_gene: TRBJ1-1; v_gene: TRBV30; d_gene: .; CDR3aa: CAWSAQRDTEAFF; CDR3nt: TGTGCCTGGAGTGCGCAGCGGGACACTGAAGCTTTCTTT
abundance: .; j_gene: TRBJ2-5; v_gene: TRBV5-1; d_gene: TRBD2; CDR3aa: CASSRGLAGETQYF; CDR3nt: TGCGCCAGCAGCAGGGGACTAGCGGGGGAGACCCAGTACTTC
abundance: .; j_gene: TRBJ2-3; v_gene: TRBV9; d_gene: TRBD1; CDR3aa: CASSSAGGHTDTQYF; CDR3nt: TGTGCCAGCAGTTCCGCAGGGGGCCACACAGATACGCAGTATTTT
abundance: .; j_gene: TRBJ2-7; v_gene: TRBV18; d_gene: TRBD1; CDR3aa: CASSRDRGNEQYF; CDR3nt: TGTGCCAGCTCACGGGACAGGGGGAACGAGCAGTACTTC
abundance: once; j_gene: TRBJ1-4; v_gene: TRBV5-1; d_gene: TRBD1; CDR3aa: CASSRDRGTGEKLFF; CDR3nt: TGCGCCAGCAGCCGGGACAGGGGGACTGGTGAAAAACTGTTTTTT
abundance: .; j_gene: TRBJ1-3; v_gene: TRBV4-2; d_gene: .; CDR3aa: CASSQEGGGNTIYF; CDR3nt: TGTGCCAGCAGCCAAGAAGGAGGGGGAAACACCATATATTTT
abundance: .; j_gene: TRBJ2-1; v_gene: TRBV2; d_gene: TRBD2; CDR3aa: CASRGTSGGNEQFF; CDR3nt: TGTGCCAGCAGGGGGACTAGCGGTGGGAATGAGCAGTTCTTC
abundance: .; j_gene: TRBJ1-5; v_gene: TRBV11-2; d_gene: TRBD1; CDR3aa: CASSPIVCDRANQPQHF; CDR3nt: TGTGCCAGCAGCCCCATCGTTTGTGACAGGGCGAATCAGCCCCAGCATTTT
abundance: few; j_gene: TRBJ2-2; v_gene: TRBV19; d_gene: TRBD1; CDR3aa: CASSSDRGRTGELFF; CDR3nt: TGTGCCAGTAGTAGCGACAGGGGAAGGACCGGGGAGCTGTTTTTT
abundance: .; j_gene: TRBJ2-7; v_gene: TRBV27; d_gene: .; CDR3aa: CASSLAYHYEQYF; CDR3nt: TGTGCCAGCAGTTTGGCCTACCACTACGAGCAGTACTTC
abundance: few; j_gene: TRBJ1-2; v_gene: TRBV7-9; d_gene: TRBD1; CDR3aa: CASSFQLGQGARMNGYTF; CDR3nt: TGTGCCAGCAGCTTTCAACTCGGACAGGGGGCTAGGATGAATGGCTACACCTTC
abundance: .; j_gene: TRBJ1-2; v_gene: TRBV28; d_gene: TRBD1; CDR3aa: CASSPLGRGNYGYTF; CDR3nt: TGTGCCAGCAGCCCCCTGGGCAGGGGGAACTATGGCTACACCTTC
abundance: .; j_gene: TRBJ1-1; v_gene: TRBV28; d_gene: .; CDR3aa: CASSLGMNTEAFF; CDR3nt: TGTGCCAGCAGTTTAGGAATGAACACTGAAGCTTTCTTT
abundance: .; j_gene: TRBJ2-1; v_gene: TRBV10-3; d_gene: .; CDR3aa: CAISEDNDNEQFF; CDR3nt: TGTGCCATCAGTGAGGACAATGACAATGAGCAGTTCTTC
abundance: once; j_gene: TRBJ1-5; v_gene: TRBV5-7; d_gene: .; CDR3aa: CASRCRCSVNQPQHF; CDR3nt: TGTGCCAGCCGTTGTCGGTGTTCGGTGAATCAGCCCCAGCATTTT
abundance: .; j_gene: TRBJ2-7; v_gene: TRBV5-4; d_gene: .; CDR3aa: CASSSKGGPGEQYF; CDR3nt: TGTGCCAGCAGCTCGAAGGGGGGCCCGGGGGAGCAGTACTTC
abundance: once; j_gene: TRBJ1-5; v_gene: TRBV19; d_gene: .; CDR3aa: CASNRDSNQPQHF; CDR3nt: TGTGCCAGTAATCGTGATAGCAATCAGCCCCAGCATTTT
abundance: .; j_gene: TRBJ2-3; v_gene: TRBV5-1; d_gene: .; CDR3aa: CASSLLAGTDTQYF; CDR3nt: TGCGCCAGCAGCTTGTTAGCGGGCACAGATACGCAGTATTTT
abundance: .; j_gene: TRBJ1-2; v_gene: TRBV7-9; d_gene: .; CDR3aa: CASTLGGPRSYGYTF; CDR3nt: TGTGCCAGCACCTTGGGAGGGCCGCGTAGCTATGGCTACACCTTC
abundance: .; j_gene: TRBJ2-3; v_gene: TRBV9; d_gene: TRBD2; CDR3aa: CASSVGLAGGTDTQYF; CDR3nt: TGTGCCAGCAGCGTAGGACTAGCGGGAGGCACAGATACGCAGTATTTT
abundance: .; j_gene: TRBJ2-5; v_gene: TRBV19; d_gene: TRBD1; CDR3aa: CASSTTGTGKETQYF; CDR3nt: TGTGCCAGTAGTACTACCGGGACAGGCAAAGAGACCCAGTACTTC
abundance: .; j_gene: TRBJ2-1; v_gene: TRBV5-1; d_gene: TRBD1; CDR3aa: CASSLAGTGFSYNEQFF; CDR3nt: TGCGCCAGCAGCTTGGCCGGGACAGGGTTCTCCTACAATGAGCAGTTCTTC
abundance: .; j_gene: TRBJ1-4; v_gene: TRBV5-1; d_gene: .; CDR3aa: CASSLDGGRTTNEKLFF; CDR3nt: TGCGCCAGCAGCTTGGACGGCGGACGAACAACTAATGAAAAACTGTTTTTT
abundance: .; j_gene: TRBJ1-3; v_gene: TRBV7-8; d_gene: .; CDR3aa: CASSLGQGNSGNTIYF; CDR3nt: TGTGCCAGCAGCTTAGGTCAGGGGAACTCTGGAAACACCATATATTTT
abundance: .; j_gene: TRBJ2-3; v_gene: TRBV19; d_gene: .; CDR3aa: CASTSGTPDTQYF; CDR3nt: TGTGCCAGTACATCGGGTACCCCAGATACGCAGTATTTT
abundance: .; j_gene: TRBJ2-3; v_gene: TRBV4-3; d_gene: .; CDR3aa: CASSQETKGLLAADTQYF; CDR3nt: TGCGCCAGCAGCCAAGAGACGAAAGGACTTCTTGCGGCAGATACGCAGTATTTT
abundance: .; j_gene: TRBJ2-7; v_gene: TRBV28; d_gene: TRBD1; CDR3aa: CASRPPGTGYEQYF; CDR3nt: TGTGCCAGCAGGCCACCCGGGACAGGGTACGAGCAGTACTTC
abundance: .; j_gene: TRBJ2-1; v_gene: TRBV10-3; d_gene: TRBD2; CDR3aa: CAISESKAGGGEQFF; CDR3nt: TGTGCCATCAGTGAGTCGAAAGCGGGGGGAGGTGAGCAGTTCTTC
abundance: .; j_gene: TRBJ2-3; v_gene: TRBV20-1; d_gene: .; CDR3aa: CSALEDTQYF; CDR3nt: TGCAGTGCTCTCGAGGATACGCAGTATTTT
abundance: .; j_gene: TRBJ1-1; v_gene: TRBV28; d_gene: TRBD1; CDR3aa: CASSTAGQSLLNTEAFF; CDR3nt: TGTGCCAGCAGCACAGCGGGACAGAGCTTACTGAACACTGAAGCTTTCTTT
abundance: .; j_gene: TRBJ1-5; v_gene: TRBV4-1; d_gene: .; CDR3aa: CASSQAVHSLNQPQHF; CDR3nt: TGCGCCAGCAGCCAAGCAGTCCATTCACTCAATCAGCCCCAGCATTTT
abundance: .; j_gene: TRBJ1-1; v_gene: TRBV28; d_gene: .; CDR3aa: CASSLTTAMNTEAFF; CDR3nt: TGTGCCAGCAGTTTAACAACAGCGATGAACACTGAAGCTTTCTTT